The 15 T cell receptor beta chains given below trace back to one sample, sequenced in a study of CD8 T cells in ankylosing spondylitis. TCRdb redid the calling of the 5' RACE reads with MiXCR, one entry per CDR3 protein. The sample contains 200,000 to 300,000 distinct CDR3 sequences, around 8% of which appear only once. Material for sequencing was blood, either unsorted or a sorted T cell fraction (not recorded which). These TCRs come from a female donor with ankylosing spondylitis or in good health (not recorded which).

This clonotype has ten or more counts. The chain joins TRBV11-2 to TRBJ2-3, with 9 nucleotides matching TRBD2. CDR1 is SGHAT, CDR2 FQNNGV, per germline. CDR3 length: 16 residues. The trim removed 5 bases at V and 4 bases at J, leaving 10 bases unmatched. The CDR3 DNA sequence: TGTGCCAGCAGCCCCTGGATGGTAGCGGGAGCAGATACGCAGTATTTT. Protein: CASSPWMVAGADTQYF.

This clonotype appeared a few times. The V and J genes are TRBV24-1 and TRBJ2-5, with 9 bases lining up with TRBD2. The CDR3 is 15 residues long. The trim removed 7 bases at V and 1 base at J, leaving 6 bases unmatched. Germline CDR1 is KGHDR and CDR2 is SFDVKD. CDR3 sequence (DNA): TGTGCCACCAGGGAAAGCGGGAGGTTCCAAGAGACCCAGTACTTC. Encoded protein: CATRESGRFQETQYF.

This clonotype occurred a few times. The V call is TRBV3-1, the J call TRBJ2-2, with D hard to call. The CDR3 length is 16 residues. Germline V gene sequence: CDR1 LGHDT, CDR2 YNNKEL (reference sequence). V shed 4 bases and J shed 10 bases, with 22 bases lying between them. The DNA of the CDR3 is TGTGCCAGCAGCCCAACCAGTTTGCCCTACCTCGCGGAGCTGTTTTTT. Its protein product is CASSPTSLPYLAELFF.

The table lists this clonotype with many counts. The V call is TRBV5-1, the J call TRBJ2-7, with 9 bases aligning to TRBD1. Germline CDR1 SGHRS, CDR2 YFSETQ. This CDR3 spans 14 amino acids. Germline trimming cut 4 bases from V and 0 bases from J; bases unmatched to any gene: 2. CDR3 loop: CASSTDRGSYEQYF. The CDR3 DNA sequence: TGCGCCAGCAGCACGGACAGGGGCTCCTACGAGCAGTACTTC.

This clonotype was seen repeatedly, ten times or more. The J gene is TRBJ2-5, the V gene TRBV3-1, with 7 nucleotides matching TRBD2. The CDR3 consists of 14 residues. The junction had 4 bases not matched to a gene; V was cut back by 4 bases and J by 2 bases. Germline assignment: CDR1 LGHDT and CDR2 YNNKEL (reference sequence). The CDR3 is CASSLGTNQETQYF. CDR3 coding DNA: TGTGCCAGCAGCCTCGGGACTAATCAAGAGACCCAGTACTTC.

Many counts were recorded for this clonotype. This chain joins TRBV4-3 and TRBJ2-7, with 12 positions matching TRBD2. From germline, CDR1 is LGHNA and CDR2 YSLEER. CDR3 length: 17 amino acids. The V and J ends lost 0 bases and 1 base, in that order; junction bases with no gene match: 4. CDR3 amino acids: CASSQDRLAGGSYEQYF. The DNA of the CDR3 is TGCGCCAGCAGCCAAGATCGGCTAGCGGGAGGGTCCTACGAGCAGTACTTC.

In its sample, this clonotype was seen many times. V is TRBV20-1 and J is TRBJ2-1; 12 nucleotides match TRBD2. Looked up from germline, CDR1 is DFQATT and CDR2 is SNEGSKA (reference sequence). The CDR3 extends over 15 amino acids. The V and J ends lost 5 bases and 1 base, in that order; junction bases with no gene match: 3. CDR3: CSAVTSGRSYNEQFF. DNA of the CDR3: TGCAGTGCTGTCACTAGCGGGAGGTCCTACAATGAGCAGTTCTTC.

This clonotype showed up many times. The V gene is TRBV4-2, the J gene TRBJ2-2, with D hard to call. Germline V gene sequence: CDR1 LGHNA, CDR2 YNFKEQ. The CDR3 extends over 14 amino acids. Trimming took 6 bases from V and 4 from J, leaving 12 bases between them. CDR3 region: CASSEGWVTGELFF. CDR3 DNA sequence: TGTGCCAGCAGTGAAGGTTGGGTCACCGGGGAGCTGTTTTTT.

This clonotype was picked up many times. The chain is built from TRBV5-1 and TRBJ2-3, with 7 bases fitting TRBD2. Trimming cost V 0 bases and J 0 bases; bases outside gene matches: 1. The CDR3 spans 15 residues. Germline V lookup: CDR1 SGHRS, CDR2 YFSETQ. CDR3 in amino acids: CASSLDSGSTDTQYF. The CDR3 DNA is TGCGCCAGCAGCTTGGATAGCGGGAGCACAGATACGCAGTATTTT.

This clonotype has a count of ten or more. This chain joins TRBV15 and TRBJ2-7, with TRBD2 matching 8 bases. The V and J ends lost 3 bases and 7 bases, in that order; junction bases with no gene match: 17. There are 17 residues in the CDR3. The germline V gene has CDR1 LNHNV and CDR2 YYDKDF (reference sequence). CDR3 loop: CATSSFAGTRLKGEQYF. CDR3 sequence (DNA): TGTGCCACCAGCAGTTTCGCCGGGACTAGGTTAAAGGGTGAGCAGTACTTC.

This clonotype was detected ten times or more. The J gene is TRBJ2-3, the V gene TRBV28, with TRBD2 identical over 8 bases. The V gene's germline CDR1 is MDHEN and CDR2 SYDVKM. The CDR3 length is 16 residues. Trimming took 2 bases from V and 3 from J; bases not matched to a gene: 7. CDR3 DNA sequence: TGTGCCAGCAGTTTAGACCTAGCGGGTGAGACAGATACGCAGTATTTT. Protein product: CASSLDLAGETDTQYF.

Ten or more counts support this clonotype. The rearrangement links TRBV29-1 to TRBJ1-5, with 9 bases that match TRBD1. The V gene's germline CDR1 is SQVTM and CDR2 ANQGSEA. The junction had 4 bases not matched to a gene; V was cut back by 1 base and J by 6 bases. This CDR3 region has 14 residues. The CDR3 DNA reads TGCAGCGTTGAAGGCGCGGGACAGGGTCAGCCCCAGCATTTT. It is translated as CSVEGAGQGQPQHF.

On this clonotype itself: A much larger clone lies one base from this, so it may be a read error. V gene TRBV7-6 combines with J gene TRBJ1-2; D unresolved. Germline V gene sequence: CDR1 SGHVS, CDR2 FNYEAQ. There are 15 residues in the CDR3. CDR3: CARSLGRAGIYGYTF. The DNA of the CDR3 is TGTGCCCGCAGCTTAGGACGCGCGGGGATTTATGGCTACACCTTC.

This clonotype was observed a few times. The chain combines TRBV19 with TRBJ1-1; D is ambiguous. V was trimmed by 0 bases and J by 1 base, leaving 9 bases between them. CDR3 length: 15 amino acids. Germline V gene lookup returns CDR1 LNHDA and CDR2 SQIVND (reference sequence). CDR3 sequence reads: CASSIEVAANTEAFF. Written as DNA, the CDR3 is TGTGCCAGTAGTATAGAGGTAGCGGCGAACACTGAAGCTTTCTTT.

This clonotype has ten or more counts. This chain links TRBV3-1 with TRBJ2-1, with TRBD1 identical over 10 bases. Germline CDR1 LGHDT, CDR2 YNNKEL (reference sequence). The length of the CDR3 is 16 residues. V was clipped by 1 base and J by 7 bases; unmatched bases: 7. The CDR3 DNA reads TGTGCCAGCAGCCAAGTGCCGGGACAGGGGTTAAATGAGCAGTTCTTC. The encoded protein is CASSQVPGQGLNEQFF.